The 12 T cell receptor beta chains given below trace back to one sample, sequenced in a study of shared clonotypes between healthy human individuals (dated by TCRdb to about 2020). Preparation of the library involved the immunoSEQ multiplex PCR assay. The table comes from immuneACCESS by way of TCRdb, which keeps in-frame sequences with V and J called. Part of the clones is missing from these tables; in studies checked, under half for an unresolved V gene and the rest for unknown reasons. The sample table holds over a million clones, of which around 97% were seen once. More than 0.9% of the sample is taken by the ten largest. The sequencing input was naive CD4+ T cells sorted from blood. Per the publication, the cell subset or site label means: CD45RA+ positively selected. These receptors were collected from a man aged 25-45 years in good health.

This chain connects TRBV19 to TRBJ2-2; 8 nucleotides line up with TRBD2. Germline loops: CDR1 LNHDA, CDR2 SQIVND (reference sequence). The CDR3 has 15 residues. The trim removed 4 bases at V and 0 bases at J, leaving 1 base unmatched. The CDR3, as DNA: TGTGCCAGTAGTAGACTAGCGTCGAACACCGGGGAGCTGTTTTTT. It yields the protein CASSRLASNTGELFF. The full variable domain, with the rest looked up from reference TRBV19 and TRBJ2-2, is DGGITQSPKYLFRKEGQNVTLSCEQNLNHDAMYWYRQDPGQGLRLIYYSQIVNDFQKGDIAEGYSVSREKKESFPLTVTSAQKNPTAFYLCASSRLASNTGELFFGEGSRLTVL.

The CDR3 is CASSFSGMNTGELFF. CDR3 bases: TGTGCCAGCAGCTTTAGCGGGATGAACACCGGGGAGCTGTTTTTT. The V call is TRBV6-5, the J call TRBJ2-2, with TRBD2 matching 8 bases. Unmatched junction bases numbered 4, after V lost 6 bases and J lost 1 base. This CDR3 is 15 amino acids long. The germline CDR1 and CDR2 sequences are MNHEY and SVGAGI.

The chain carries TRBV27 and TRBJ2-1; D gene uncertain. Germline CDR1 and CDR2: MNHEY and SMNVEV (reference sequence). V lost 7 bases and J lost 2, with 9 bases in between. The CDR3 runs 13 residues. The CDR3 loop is CASKMLAYNEQFF. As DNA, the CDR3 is TGTGCCAGCAAAATGCTCGCCTACAATGAGCAGTTCTTC.

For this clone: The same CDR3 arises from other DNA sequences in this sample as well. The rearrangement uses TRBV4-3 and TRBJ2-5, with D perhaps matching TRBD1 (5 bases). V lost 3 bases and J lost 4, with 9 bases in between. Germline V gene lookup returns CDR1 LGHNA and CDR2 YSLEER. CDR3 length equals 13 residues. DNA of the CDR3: TGCGCCAGCAGCCAGGCTAGGGGAGAGACCCAGTACTTC. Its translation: CASSQARGETQYF.

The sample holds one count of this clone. The CDR3 bases are TGTGCCAGCAGTTTAAGGGTAGCGGGAATTAGCACAGATACGCAGTATTTT. It is translated as CASSLRVAGISTDTQYF. The rearrangement joins TRBV27 to TRBJ2-3; 8 bases fit TRBD2. V lost 2 bases, J lost 0 bases, and 7 bases stayed unmatched. The CDR3 is 17 residues long. Germline lookup yields CDR1 MNHEY and CDR2 SMNVEV (reference sequence).

The CDR3 sequence is CASSNRGSSRYEQYF. CDR3 sequence (DNA): TGTGCCAGCAGCAACCGGGGCTCTTCTCGTTACGAGCAGTACTTC. The J gene is TRBJ2-7, the V gene TRBV7-3; D is tentatively TRBD1 or TRBD2 (5 bases each). The germline gives CDR1 SGHTA, CDR2 FQGTGA. CDR3 length: 15 amino acids. Trimming removed 5 bases from V and 4 bases from J, with 18 bases in between.

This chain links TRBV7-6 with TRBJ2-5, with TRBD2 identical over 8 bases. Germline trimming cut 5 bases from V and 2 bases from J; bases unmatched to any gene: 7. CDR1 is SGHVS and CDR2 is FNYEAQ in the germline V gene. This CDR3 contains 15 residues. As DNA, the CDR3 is TGTGCCAGCAGCAAAAGCGGGGGAATACAAGAGACCCAGTACTTC. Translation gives CASSKSGGIQETQYF.

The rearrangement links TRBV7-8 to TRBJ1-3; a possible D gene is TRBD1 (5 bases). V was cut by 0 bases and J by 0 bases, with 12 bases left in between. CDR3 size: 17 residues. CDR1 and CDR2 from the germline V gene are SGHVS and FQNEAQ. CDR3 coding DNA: TGTGCCAGCAGCTTAGCTATTACAGGACCCTCTGGAAACACCATATATTTT. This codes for CASSLAITGPSGNTIYF.

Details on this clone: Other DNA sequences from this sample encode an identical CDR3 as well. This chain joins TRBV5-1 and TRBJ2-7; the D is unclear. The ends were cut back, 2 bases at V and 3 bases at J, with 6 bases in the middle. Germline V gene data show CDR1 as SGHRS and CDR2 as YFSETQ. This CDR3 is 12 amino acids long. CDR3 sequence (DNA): TGCGCCAGCAGCTTATCAGGCTACGAGCAGTACTTC. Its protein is CASSLSGYEQYF.

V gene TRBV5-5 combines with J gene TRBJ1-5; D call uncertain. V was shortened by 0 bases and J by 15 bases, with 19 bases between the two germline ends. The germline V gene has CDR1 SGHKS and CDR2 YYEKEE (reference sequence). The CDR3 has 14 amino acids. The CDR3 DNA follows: TGTGCCAGCAGCTTGGAAAGCGTCGAGAGCGTCCGGCATTTT. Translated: CASSLESVESVRHF. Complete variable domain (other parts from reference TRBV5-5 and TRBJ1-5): DAGVTQSPTHLIKTRGQQVTLRCSPISGHKSVSWYQQVLGQGPQFIFQYYEKEERGRGNFPDRFSARQFPNYSSELNVNALLLGDSALYLCASSLESVESVRHFGDGTRLSIL.

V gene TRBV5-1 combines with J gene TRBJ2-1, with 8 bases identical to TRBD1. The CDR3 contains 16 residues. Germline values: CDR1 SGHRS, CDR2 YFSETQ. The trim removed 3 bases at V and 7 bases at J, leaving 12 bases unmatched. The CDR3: CASSSGAGGVENEQFF. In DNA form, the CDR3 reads TGCGCCAGCAGCTCTGGGGCAGGGGGCGTGGAGAATGAGCAGTTCTTC.

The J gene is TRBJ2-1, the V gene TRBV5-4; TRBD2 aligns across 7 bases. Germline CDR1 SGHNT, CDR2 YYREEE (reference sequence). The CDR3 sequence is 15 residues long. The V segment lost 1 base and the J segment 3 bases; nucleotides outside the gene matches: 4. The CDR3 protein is CASSLIASGYNEQFF. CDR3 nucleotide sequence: TGTGCCAGCAGCTTGATAGCTAGCGGCTACAATGAGCAGTTCTTC.